This T cell receptor (beta chain) was obtained from a study of T-cell reconstitution after alpha-beta-depleted transplantation in children. Broader study findings: T-cell numbers and diversity one year post-transplant derived largely from freshly generated T cells.

A TCRbeta library incorporating unique molecular identifiers was prepared. TCRdb itself ran the PCR reads through MiXCR, one entry per CDR3 protein. The sample shows 700,000 to 850,000 distinct CDR3 sequences, less than 20% of them seen only once. V was pared by 8 bases and J by 0 bases, with 11 bases between. This CDR3 region has 14 residues. As to this clonotype: Its antigen is unknown.

This TCR was sampled from a male patient younger than 18 who had a stem cell transplant for acute lymphoblastic leukemia, so the T cells may come from the graft donor. This chain links TRBV12-3 or TRBV12-4 with TRBJ1-5; possibly TRBD1 for D (6 bases). The specimen was PBMCs, mostly from graft donor cells, collected 360 days after TCRalphabeta/CD19-depleted stem cell transplant. CDR3 nucleotides: TGTGCCAGCCAGGACAGAAATAGCAATCAGCCCCAGCATTTT. Amino acids: CASQDRNSNQPQHF.